Sequencing of this T cell receptor beta chain was carried out in a study of blood T cell repertoires in COVID-19. Donors of Cohort 3 who recovered were those that had two negative PCRs, clearance, or symptom resolution. In its sample, this clone was seen a few times. Sequencing used immunoSEQ multiplex PCR; TCRdb keeps in-frame clones, though not all of them. The sample includes some 170,000 clones, around 81% of them seen just once. The sequence came from a man between 40 and 49 years old who had recovered from COVID-19. The sequencing input was PBMCs or T cells enriched from blood (not recorded which).

This CDR3 is CASSQVLLSPLHF. CDR3 DNA: TGCGCCAGCAGCCAAGTCCTACTATCACCCCTCCACTTT. The rearrangement uses TRBV4-1 and TRBJ1-6; D remains unclear. Trimming cost V 1 base and J 10 bases, with 8 bases left between them. The CDR3 loop spans 13 amino acids. Germline V gene lookup returns CDR1 MGHRA and CDR2 YSYEKL.